This entry lists 3 T cell receptor beta chains sequenced from one sample in a study of blood T cell repertoires in COVID-19. Sequencing used immunoSEQ multiplex PCR; TCRdb keeps in-frame clones, though not all of them. The sample consists of 91,000 or so clones, about 83% of them appearing once. The sequencing input was peripheral blood. The receptors stem from a human donor in a cohort sampled during active COVID-19.

The rearrangement links TRBV4-1 to TRBJ1-1; possible D gene TRBD1, 6 bases. Germline V gene sequence: CDR1 MGHRA, CDR2 YSYEKL. The V end lost 0 bases, the J end lost 5 bases, and 13 bases lay between the germline ends. The CDR3 contains 15 residues. The chain's CDR3 is CASSQERRGRTEAFF. The DNA of the CDR3 is TGCGCCAGCAGCCAAGAGCGCAGGGGTCGGACTGAAGCTTTCTTT.

The chain has TRBV28 and TRBJ2-1, with 7 bases lining up with TRBD2. V trimming: 5 bases; J trimming: 6 bases; junction bases outside the gene matches: 13. CDR1 and CDR2 (germline): MDHEN, SYDVKM. This CDR3 is built from 16 residues. CDR3 region: CASSVLGGTKGNEQFF. For the CDR3, the DNA is TGTGCCAGCAGTGTTTTGGGTGGGACTAAAGGCAATGAGCAGTTCTTC. The full variable domain, completed using reference TRBV28 and TRBJ2-1, is DVKVTQSSRYLVKRTGEKVFLECVQDMDHENMFWYRQDPGLGLRLIYFSYDVKMKEKGDIPEGYSVSREKKERFSLILESASTNQTSMYLCASSVLGGTKGNEQFFGPGTRLTVL.

The chain links TRBV28 to TRBJ1-3, with no clear D. V shed 5 bases and J shed 3 bases, with 11 bases lying between them. CDR1 and CDR2 (germline): MDHEN, SYDVKM. CDR3 length equals 14 residues. The CDR3 spells CASSPFLRGNTIYF. The CDR3 region has the DNA TGTGCCAGCAGTCCCTTTTTGCGTGGAAACACCATATATTTT. The complete variable domain, with remaining parts taken from reference TRBV28 and TRBJ1-3, reads DVKVTQSSRYLVKRTGEKVFLECVQDMDHENMFWYRQDPGLGLRLIYFSYDVKMKEKGDIPEGYSVSREKKERFSLILESASTNQTSMYLCASSPFLRGNTIYFGEGSWLTVV.